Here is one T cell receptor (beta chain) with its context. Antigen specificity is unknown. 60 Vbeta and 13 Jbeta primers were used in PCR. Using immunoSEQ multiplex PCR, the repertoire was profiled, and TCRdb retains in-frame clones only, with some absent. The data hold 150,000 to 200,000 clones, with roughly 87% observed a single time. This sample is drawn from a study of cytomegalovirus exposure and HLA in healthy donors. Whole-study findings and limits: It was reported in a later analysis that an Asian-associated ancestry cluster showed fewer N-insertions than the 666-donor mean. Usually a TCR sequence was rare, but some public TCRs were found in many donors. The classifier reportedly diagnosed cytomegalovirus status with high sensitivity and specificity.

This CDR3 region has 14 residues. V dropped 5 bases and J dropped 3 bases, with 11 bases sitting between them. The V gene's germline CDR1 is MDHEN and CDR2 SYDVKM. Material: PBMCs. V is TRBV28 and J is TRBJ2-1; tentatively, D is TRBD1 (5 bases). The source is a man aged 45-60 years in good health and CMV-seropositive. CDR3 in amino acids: CASSRDRIYNEQFF. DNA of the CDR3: TGTGCCAGCAGTCGTGACAGAATCTACAATGAGCAGTTCTTC. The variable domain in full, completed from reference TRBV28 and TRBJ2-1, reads DVKVTQSSRYLVKRTGEKVFLECVQDMDHENMFWYRQDPGLGLRLIYFSYDVKMKEKGDIPEGYSVSREKKERFSLILESASTNQTSMYLCASSRDRIYNEQFFGPGTRLTVL.